A single sample gave rise to the 29 T cell receptor beta chains below, sequenced in a study of CXCR3-negative and CXCR3-positive naive CD8 T cells. Libraries were UMI-labeled 5' RACE TRB cDNA. TCRdb reprocessed the 5' RACE reads and reports one entry per CDR3 protein, with no DNA. Across 45,000 to 55,000 distinct CDR3 sequences, the top ten clones capture about 15% of the sample. Source material: memory CD8+ T cells from blood. These TCRs come from a human donor in good health. Some clones in this sample may be carry-over from other donors' samples.

The chain recombines TRBV11-3 with TRBJ1-1; TCRdb designates TRBD1, a call that cannot be tested without DNA. This CDR3 contains 15 residues. CDR1 is SGHNT and CDR2 is YENEEA in the germline V gene. The CDR3 spells CASSPRDRGNTEAFF.

This sequence joins TRBV29-1 and TRBJ2-7; the D gene TCRdb calls, TRBD1, cannot be checked with no DNA. The CDR3 covers 15 residues. The germline V gene encodes CDR1 SQVTM and CDR2 ANQGSEA. Here the CDR3 reads CSVELTGQGQYEQYF.

This chain links TRBV20-1 with TRBJ2-7; as DNA is missing, the TRBD1 call by TCRdb cannot be tested. Per germline, CDR1 DFQATT and CDR2 SNEGSKA (reference sequence). The CDR3 covers 12 residues. The CDR3 reads CSARDRGYEQYF.

This CDR3 is CASARRLKDGELFF. The gene calls are TRBV4-1 and TRBJ2-2; the D gene TCRdb calls, TRBD2, cannot be checked with no DNA. The CDR3 is 14 residues long. Germline V gene data show CDR1 as MGHRA and CDR2 as YSYEKL.

CDR3 loop: CASSQDWGDFSNQPQHF. This chain joins TRBV4-3 and TRBJ1-5; TCRdb's D call, TRBD1, is unchecked because there is no DNA. The CDR3 is 17 residues long. Germline CDR1 and CDR2: LGHNA and YSLEER.

The gene calls are TRBV29-1 and TRBJ2-7; the TCRdb D gene call, TRBD1, has no DNA to confirm it. Germline-derived CDR1 and CDR2 are SQVTM and ANQGSEA. The CDR3 covers 13 residues. This chain's CDR3 is CSVETGGLNEQYF.

This rearrangement joins TRBV7-9 to TRBJ1-1; TCRdb lists TRBD1, though no DNA is available to test this call. CDR3 size: 15 residues. Germline V gene data show CDR1 as SEHNR and CDR2 as FQNEAQ (reference sequence). The CDR3 sequence is CASSLDRGLNTEAFF.

The genes are TRBV28 and TRBJ1-1. CDR1 is MDHEN and CDR2 is SYDVKM in the germline V gene. CDR3 length: 15 amino acids. CDR3 protein: CASSLMQEVNTEAFF.

The gene calls are TRBV7-9 and TRBJ2-7; TCRdb's D call, TRBD1, is unchecked because there is no DNA. This CDR3 is 14 amino acids long. Germline lookup yields CDR1 SEHNR and CDR2 FQNEAQ (reference sequence). The CDR3 is CASSQDRGDYEQYF. The entire variable domain, with the rest obtained from reference TRBV7-9 and TRBJ2-7, is as follows: DTGVSQNPRHKITKRGQNVTFRCDPISEHNRLYWYRQTLGQGPEFLTYFQNEAQLEKSRLLSDRFSAERPKGSFSTLEIQRTEQGDSAMYLCASSQDRGDYEQYFGPGTRLTVT.

The rearrangement joins TRBV20-1 to TRBJ1-5. CDR3 size: 12 residues. CDR1 and CDR2 (germline): DFQATT, SNEGSKA (reference sequence). The CDR3 sequence: CSAIGGGQPQHF.

The V and J genes are TRBV20-1 and TRBJ2-1; as DNA is missing, the TRBD1 call by TCRdb cannot be tested. Germline V gene sequence: CDR1 DFQATT, CDR2 SNEGSKA (reference sequence). The CDR3 has 14 residues. Here the CDR3 reads CSALGRGENNEQFF.

This chain joins TRBV28 and TRBJ2-7; TCRdb proposes TRBD2, but this gene call is untestable without DNA. This CDR3 contains 14 residues. The germline CDR1 and CDR2 sequences are MDHEN and SYDVKM. CDR3 amino acids: CASSFKAGSYEQYF.

The chain employs TRBV20-1 and TRBJ1-2; the D call from TCRdb, TRBD1, cannot be confirmed without DNA. The CDR3 length is 14 residues. Germline CDR1 DFQATT, CDR2 SNEGSKA (reference sequence). CDR3 sequence: CSARDLDRVYGYTF.

The chain links TRBV29-1 to TRBJ2-1. Germline V gene sequence: CDR1 SQVTM, CDR2 ANQGSEA. This CDR3 region has 11 residues. CDR3: CSAVLHNEQFF.

The J gene is TRBJ2-1, the V gene TRBV7-3; as DNA is missing, the TRBD2 call by TCRdb cannot be tested. This CDR3 comprises 16 residues. CDR1 and CDR2 from the germline V gene are SGHTA and FQGTGA. CDR3 residues: CASSLSGGVSYNEQFF.

The chain is built from TRBV7-2 and TRBJ1-6; TCRdb proposes TRBD1, but this gene call is untestable without DNA. The germline V gene encodes CDR1 SGHTA and CDR2 FQGNSA. The CDR3 is 15 residues long. CDR3 residues: CASSSMTGGNSPLHF.

V usage is TRBV2 and J usage is TRBJ1-2; TCRdb gives TRBD1 as the D gene, but with no DNA this cannot be confirmed. The CDR3 has 12 residues. Germline V CDR1 and CDR2: SNHLY, FYNNEI. This chain's CDR3 is CASRRQMDGYTF.

V usage is TRBV15 and J usage is TRBJ2-5; TCRdb returns TRBD1, unconfirmable since there is no DNA. CDR1 and CDR2 from the germline V gene are LNHNV and YYDKDF (reference sequence). This CDR3 is built from 15 residues. The CDR3 sequence: CATSRDDAGLETQYF.

The chain uses TRBV14 and TRBJ2-7. The V gene's germline CDR1 is SGHDN and CDR2 FVKESK. The CDR3 covers 13 residues. The CDR3 protein is CASSQEVGDEQYF.

The chain couples TRBV5-5 to TRBJ1-1. CDR3 length: 11 residues. Per the germline V gene, CDR1 is SGHKS and CDR2 is YYEKEE (reference sequence). This chain's CDR3 is CASGQNTEAFF.

The rearrangement uses TRBV7-8 and TRBJ1-6; the D call from TCRdb, TRBD1, cannot be confirmed without DNA. CDR3 length: 15 residues. Germline lookup yields CDR1 SGHVS and CDR2 FQNEAQ. The CDR3 sequence is CASSFQQGSGSPLHF.

CDR3 sequence: CSVEGLAEPGTSTDTQYF. The gene calls are TRBV29-1 and TRBJ2-3; TCRdb returns TRBD2, unconfirmable since there is no DNA. From germline, CDR1 is SQVTM and CDR2 ANQGSEA. The CDR3 runs to 18 residues.

The chain combines TRBV9 with TRBJ2-1; TCRdb returns TRBD2, unconfirmable since there is no DNA. From germline, CDR1 is SGDLS and CDR2 YYNGEE. This CDR3 comprises 16 residues. This CDR3 is CASSATSGPWNNEQFF.

This clonotype is deemed medium-sized (0.01 to 0.1%) by its frequency. The rearrangement uses TRBV20-1 and TRBJ2-7; TCRdb lists TRBD2, though no DNA is available to test this call. The germline V gene has CDR1 DFQATT and CDR2 SNEGSKA (reference sequence). The CDR3 loop spans 15 amino acids. CDR3 amino acids: CSALEEAGGPYEQYF.

The chain links TRBV29-1 to TRBJ2-2; TCRdb returns TRBD2, unconfirmable since there is no DNA. CDR1 SQVTM and CDR2 ANQGSEA come from the germline V gene. The CDR3 totals 17 residues. This CDR3 is CSVANTSGRAFTGELFF.

This sequence joins TRBV6-5 and TRBJ2-7; the D call from TCRdb, TRBD1, cannot be confirmed without DNA. This CDR3 contains 15 residues. The V gene's germline CDR1 is MNHEY and CDR2 SVGAGI. CDR3 sequence reads: CASTFAGTGSYEQYF.

The chain links TRBV6-4 to TRBJ2-1; no DNA is available, so the TRBD2 call from TCRdb remains unchecked. The length of the CDR3 is 14 residues. Per the germline V gene, CDR1 is MRHNA and CDR2 is SNTAGT. The CDR3 reads CASSPGLSYNEQFF.

The chain recombines TRBV29-1 with TRBJ1-2; as DNA is missing, the TRBD1 call by TCRdb cannot be tested. Germline lookup yields CDR1 SQVTM and CDR2 ANQGSEA. The CDR3 covers 13 residues. CDR3 sequence reads: CSGTQGVDYGYTF.

CDR3 region: CASTLGYAGEQFF. This chain connects TRBV28 to TRBJ2-1; the TCRdb D gene call, TRBD1, has no DNA to confirm it. CDR1 is MDHEN and CDR2 is SYDVKM in the germline V gene. The CDR3 is made up of 13 amino acids.